A selection of T cell receptor beta chains follows, all from one sample in a study of identical twins. TCRdb processed the 5' RACE reads anew with MiXCR; each CDR3 protein has one entry. The sample records about 240,000 distinct CDR3 sequences, approximately 12% being singletons. A further study also used this sample, focusing on yellow fever vaccine responses in identical twins.

The source material was memory (CD45RO+) T cells sorted from blood. All receptors come from a woman aged 18-29 years in good health. Both conserved end residues are part of each CDR3. D genes are given only for firm matches. The size entry is marked missing in some rows and otherwise reads once, few, many or a size class.

J gene: TRBJ1-1
D gene: -
clone size: few
V gene: TRBV6-1
CDR3 protein: CASRWGPNTEAFF
CDR3 DNA: TGTGCCAGCAGATGGGGCCCGAACACTGAAGCTTTCTTT

J gene: TRBJ2-7
D gene: TRBD1
clone size: many
V gene: TRBV28
CDR3 protein: CASSTMTGGRNEQYF
CDR3 DNA: TGTGCCAGCAGTACAATGACAGGGGGGCGGAACGAGCAGTACTTC

J gene: TRBJ1-6
D gene: -
clone size: few
V gene: TRBV4-1
CDR3 protein: CASSQDAVEHSPLHF
CDR3 DNA: TGCGCCAGCAGCCAGGACGCCGTGGAACACTCACCCCTCCACTTT

J gene: TRBJ2-1
D gene: TRBD2
clone size: -
V gene: TRBV7-2
CDR3 protein: CASSRELAGGGEQFF
CDR3 DNA: TGTGCCAGCAGCCGAGAACTAGCGGGGGGGGGAGAGCAGTTCTTC

J gene: TRBJ2-3
D gene: -
clone size: -
V gene: TRBV7-9
CDR3 protein: CASSSADQYF
CDR3 DNA: TGTGCCAGCAGCTCAGCCGACCAGTATTTT

J gene: TRBJ2-2
D gene: TRBD1
clone size: -
V gene: TRBV12-3/TRBV12-4
CDR3 protein: CASSLGTGGGRTGELFF
CDR3 DNA: TGTGCCAGCAGTTTAGGGACAGGGGGCGGTAGGACCGGGGAGCTGTTTTTT

J gene: TRBJ2-2
D gene: -
clone size: many
V gene: TRBV24-1
CDR3 protein: CATSGSPPNTGELFF
CDR3 DNA: TGTGCCACCAGCGGGAGCCCACCGAACACCGGGGAGCTGTTTTTT

J gene: TRBJ2-3
D gene: -
clone size: -
V gene: TRBV4-3
CDR3 protein: CASSQVRGTDTQYF
CDR3 DNA: TGCGCCAGCAGCCAAGTTCGGGGGACGGATACGCAGTATTTT

J gene: TRBJ2-1
D gene: TRBD2
clone size: -
V gene: TRBV5-1
CDR3 protein: CASSLGASGNNEQFF
CDR3 DNA: TGCGCCAGCAGCTTGGGGGCTAGCGGAAACAATGAGCAGTTCTTC

J gene: TRBJ2-2
D gene: TRBD2
clone size: few
V gene: TRBV6-2/TRBV6-3
CDR3 protein: CASSYTSGRTGELFF
CDR3 DNA: TGTGCCAGCAGCTATACTAGCGGGAGGACCGGGGAGCTGTTTTTT

J gene: TRBJ2-1
D gene: TRBD1
clone size: -
V gene: TRBV24-1
CDR3 protein: CATRDRGLNEQFF
CDR3 DNA: TGTGCCACCAGAGACAGGGGGCTCAATGAGCAGTTCTTC

J gene: TRBJ2-2
D gene: -
clone size: few
V gene: TRBV4-3
CDR3 protein: CASSQEAPVVSDTGELFF
CDR3 DNA: TGCGCCAGCAGCCAAGAAGCCCCCGTGGTTTCTGACACCGGGGAGCTGTTTTTT

J gene: TRBJ2-5
D gene: TRBD1
clone size: -
V gene: TRBV14
CDR3 protein: CASSQFSWTGATQYF
CDR3 DNA: TGTGCCAGCAGCCAATTTTCCTGGACAGGCGCGACCCAGTACTTC

J gene: TRBJ2-1
D gene: -
clone size: few
V gene: TRBV5-6
CDR3 protein: CASSHYWRSSYNEQFF
CDR3 DNA: TGTGCCAGCAGCCATTACTGGCGGTCCTCCTACAATGAGCAGTTCTTC

J gene: TRBJ2-5
D gene: -
clone size: -
V gene: TRBV2
CDR3 protein: CASSETAETQYF
CDR3 DNA: TGTGCCAGCAGTGAGACGGCAGAGACCCAGTACTTC

J gene: TRBJ2-4
D gene: -
clone size: many
V gene: TRBV12-3/TRBV12-4
CDR3 protein: CASRDFGKNIQYF
CDR3 DNA: TGTGCCAGCAGGGACTTTGGCAAAAACATTCAGTACTTC

J gene: TRBJ2-1
D gene: -
clone size: many
V gene: TRBV2
CDR3 protein: CASSVRLTDYNEQFF
CDR3 DNA: TGTGCCAGCAGTGTCAGACTCACAGACTACAATGAGCAGTTCTTC

J gene: TRBJ2-5
D gene: TRBD1
clone size: -
V gene: TRBV7-3
CDR3 protein: CASSPFGTGEKETQYF
CDR3 DNA: TGTGCCAGCAGCCCATTTGGGACAGGGGAAAAAGAGACCCAGTACTTC

J gene: TRBJ1-1
D gene: TRBD1
clone size: many
V gene: TRBV24-1
CDR3 protein: CATSDGNRGKNTEAFF
CDR3 DNA: TGTGCCACCAGTGATGGCAACAGGGGGAAGAACACTGAAGCTTTCTTT